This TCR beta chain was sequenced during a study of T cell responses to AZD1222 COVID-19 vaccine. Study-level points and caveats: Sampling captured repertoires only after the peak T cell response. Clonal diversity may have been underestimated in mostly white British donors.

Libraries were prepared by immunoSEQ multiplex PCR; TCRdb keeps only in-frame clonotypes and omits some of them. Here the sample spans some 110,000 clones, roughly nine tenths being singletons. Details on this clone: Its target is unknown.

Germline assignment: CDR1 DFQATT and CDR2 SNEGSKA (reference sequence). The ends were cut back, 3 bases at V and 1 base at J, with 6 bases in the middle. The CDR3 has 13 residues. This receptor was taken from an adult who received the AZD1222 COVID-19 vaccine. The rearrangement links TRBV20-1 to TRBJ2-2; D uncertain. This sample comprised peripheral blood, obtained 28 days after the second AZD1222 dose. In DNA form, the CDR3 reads TGCAGTGCTAGTCTCCAGAACACCGGGGAGCTGTTTTTT. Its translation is CSASLQNTGELFF.